The 21 T cell receptor beta chains in this list originate from one sample, sequenced in a study of T cells expressing NK-cell markers. TCRdb reanalyzed the 5' RACE reads, giving one entry per CDR3 protein sequence and no DNA. This listing includes 200,000 to 300,000 distinct CDR3 sequences. The sequenced sample consisted of blood T cells: a sorted CD56 or NKG2C T cell subset, CD4+ or CD8+ T cells, or bulk PBMC T cells (not recorded which). Every receptor here comes from a man aged 18-30 years in good health.

The chain joins TRBV10-3 to TRBJ2-6; TCRdb returns TRBD1, unconfirmable since there is no DNA. Germline loops: CDR1 ENHRY, CDR2 SYGVKD. CDR3 size: 18 residues. CDR3 protein: CAIRSGTGLFSGANVLTF.

This chain connects TRBV10-3 to TRBJ2-7; TCRdb lists TRBD1, though no DNA is available to test this call. Germline-derived CDR1 and CDR2 are ENHRY and SYGVKD. This CDR3 region has 14 residues. CDR3 protein: CATCIGQGGYEQYF.

The chain couples TRBV25-1 to TRBJ2-7. Germline CDR1 and CDR2: MGHDK and SYGVNS. The CDR3 has 14 amino acids. This CDR3 is CASKPSGNIYEQYF.

This chain's CDR3 is CASSFNSPDTQYF. The V gene is TRBV12-3 or TRBV12-4, the J gene TRBJ2-3; TCRdb's D gene call, TRBD2, goes unchecked for lack of DNA. The CDR3 spans 13 residues.

The chain joins TRBV7-6 to TRBJ2-7; TCRdb designates TRBD2, a call that cannot be tested without DNA. This CDR3 has 16 residues. CDR1 and CDR2 from the germline V gene are SGHVS and FNYEAQ. CDR3 protein: CASSFDASGRAYEQYF.

The rearrangement joins TRBV5-1 to TRBJ2-3; checking the TCRdb D call of TRBD2 is not possible without DNA. Looked up from germline, CDR1 is SGHRS and CDR2 is YFSETQ. The CDR3 has 14 residues. CDR3: CASSLGGQRDTQYF.

The rearrangement joins TRBV29-1 to TRBJ1-2. CDR3 size: 12 residues. In germline, CDR1 is SQVTM, CDR2 ANQGSEA. This CDR3 is CSVSGVIYGYTF. The complete variable domain, with remaining parts taken from reference TRBV29-1 and TRBJ1-2, reads SAVISQKPSRDICQRGTSLTIQCQVDSQVTMMFWYRQQPGQSLTLIATANQGSEATYESGFVIDKFPISRPNLTFSTLTVSNMSPEDSSIYLCSVSGVIYGYTFGSGTRLTVV.

The CDR3 reads CASSLMMGQTRIRSGNTIYF. The V call is TRBV5-4, the J call TRBJ1-3; TCRdb indicates TRBD1, and absent DNA this call remains unverified. CDR3 length equals 20 residues. Germline V gene sequence: CDR1 SGHNT, CDR2 YYREEE (reference sequence).

The chain recombines TRBV4-2 with TRBJ2-7. Germline CDR1 reads LGHNA; CDR2 reads YNFKEQ. The CDR3 is made up of 13 amino acids. CDR3 region: CASSQDKWYEQYF.

The chain has TRBV12-3 or TRBV12-4 and TRBJ2-1; TCRdb outputs TRBD2, but without DNA this stays unchecked. The length of the CDR3 is 15 residues. The CDR3 reads CASSKNGGFGNEQFF.

The chain combines TRBV5-6 with TRBJ2-1; checking the TCRdb D call of TRBD1 is not possible without DNA. CDR1 is SGHDT and CDR2 is YYEEEE in the germline V gene. The CDR3 has 14 residues. CDR3 region: CASSLRTGFPEQFF.

This sequence joins TRBV5-1 and TRBJ2-1; TCRdb outputs TRBD1, but without DNA this stays unchecked. This CDR3 spans 15 amino acids. The germline gives CDR1 SGHRS, CDR2 YFSETQ. CDR3 amino acids: CASSQGGFRNNEQFF.

The V call is TRBV29-1, the J call TRBJ1-1; TCRdb's D call, TRBD1, is unchecked because there is no DNA. The CDR3 runs to 15 residues. Germline V gene sequence: CDR1 SQVTM, CDR2 ANQGSEA. CDR3 residues: CSSGTAKGLNTEAFF. Variable domain in full (rest from reference TRBV29-1 and TRBJ1-1): SAVISQKPSRDICQRGTSLTIQCQVDSQVTMMFWYRQQPGQSLTLIATANQGSEATYESGFVIDKFPISRPNLTFSTLTVSNMSPEDSSIYLCSSGTAKGLNTEAFFGQGTRLTVV.

The rearrangement links TRBV15 to TRBJ1-6; with no DNA, the TCRdb D assignment of TRBD1 cannot be verified. The V gene's germline CDR1 is LNHNV and CDR2 YYDKDF (reference sequence). This CDR3 spans 14 amino acids. The CDR3 loop reads CATSRGQGEKPLHF.

The chain recombines TRBV4-3 with TRBJ2-3; TCRdb's D call, TRBD2, is unchecked because there is no DNA. The length of the CDR3 is 16 residues. Germline CDR1 and CDR2: LGHNA and YSLEER. The CDR3: CASSQGSTSGTDTQYF.

The rearrangement links TRBV5-6 to TRBJ2-3. Germline CDR1 SGHDT, CDR2 YYEEEE. CDR3 length equals 12 residues. The chain's CDR3 is CASSFLGDTQYF. Based on the CDR3 plus reference TRBV5-6 and TRBJ2-3, the full variable domain is DAGVTQSPTHLIKTRGQQVTLRCSPKSGHDTVSWYQQALGQGPQFIFQYYEEEERQRGNFPDRFSGHQFPNYSSELNVNALLLGDSALYLCASSFLGDTQYFGPGTRLTVL.

The chain carries TRBV12-3 or TRBV12-4 and TRBJ2-1; lacking DNA, the TRBD2 call made by TCRdb goes unchecked. The CDR3 loop spans 14 amino acids. The CDR3 protein is CASSDPLLPSEQFF.

The rearrangement uses TRBV20-1 and TRBJ2-5; there is no DNA to check the TCRdb D call of TRBD2. The germline V gene encodes CDR1 DFQATT and CDR2 SNEGSKA (reference sequence). The CDR3 is 15 amino acids. The CDR3 region is CSAPTLAGVGETQYF.

The rearrangement links TRBV7-3 to TRBJ2-1; TCRdb selects TRBD2, and the lack of DNA leaves this call unchecked. There are 15 residues in the CDR3. The germline gives CDR1 SGHTA, CDR2 FQGTGA. The CDR3 protein is CASSFLAGEGYEQFF. Drawing the rest from reference TRBV7-3 and TRBJ2-1, the complete variable domain is GAGVSQTPSNKVTEKGKYVELRCDPISGHTALYWYRQSLGQGPEFLIYFQGTGAADDSGLPNDRFFAVRPEGSVSTLKIQRTERGDSAVYLCASSFLAGEGYEQFFGPGTRLTVL.

V is TRBV12-3 or TRBV12-4 and J is TRBJ2-1; TCRdb selects TRBD2, and the lack of DNA leaves this call unchecked. The CDR3 contains 16 residues. This chain's CDR3 is CASTSTGGLGNNEQFF.

The chain links TRBV6-2 or TRBV6-3 to TRBJ1-3. CDR1 is MNHEY and CDR2 is SVGEGT in the germline V gene. The CDR3 has 15 residues. Here the CDR3 reads CASSYVGGSGNTIYF.